These T cell receptor beta chains were read from a single sample in a study of T cell repertoires in cytomegalovirus infection. TCRdb re-called the reads through MiXCR, storing one row per CDR3 protein. The data show fewer than 250,000 distinct CDR3 sequences, 12% seen once. The sequencing sample was made of PBMCs. The origin of the receptors is a human donor in good health (CMV status not recorded). Some clones in this sample may be carry-over from other donors' samples. CDR3s include the opening cysteine and the closing phenylalanine or tryptophan.

cdr3_aa	v_call	j_call
CASSLGQGLARRSGANVLTF	TRBV11-2	TRBJ2-6
CASRGLAGGSTGELFF	TRBV11-2	TRBJ2-2
CASSLELPYNSPLHF	TRBV7-2	TRBJ1-6
CASSPNQIEAFF	TRBV7-9	TRBJ1-1
CASSVSGEETQYF	TRBV19	TRBJ2-5
CASSRRETSSYEQYF	TRBV7-2	TRBJ2-7
CSAPAGQSYEQYF	TRBV20-1	TRBJ2-7
CASSLGTAAKETQYF	TRBV7-2	TRBJ2-5
CASLVEGSSYEQYF	TRBV7-2	TRBJ2-7
CASSRSSGQANTEAFF	TRBV7-2	TRBJ1-1
CASRRPGDSHEQYF	TRBV25-1	TRBJ2-7
CASSLGSGNTEAFF	TRBV11-3	TRBJ1-1
CATSRDPASGSETQYF	TRBV15	TRBJ2-5
CASSPLGGGQETQYF	TRBV7-2	TRBJ2-5
CASSLDRGAGGDTQYF	TRBV7-2	TRBJ2-3
CSARDPRAGTEAFF	TRBV20-1	TRBJ1-1
CASSLSLGVSTDTQYF	TRBV27	TRBJ2-3
CASSLFGAGGEAFF	TRBV28	TRBJ1-1
CASSLQAGKADTQYF	TRBV5-8	TRBJ2-3
CASSLEVPTSSRTGELFF	TRBV7-2	TRBJ2-2
CASRTTGNQPQHF	TRBV19	TRBJ1-5
CASSPGTGREQYF	TRBV7-2	TRBJ2-7
CASRPEDRGLYGYTF	TRBV7-2	TRBJ1-2
CASSPFVTGKSPLHF	TRBV6-2/TRBV6-3	TRBJ1-6
CASEGQASSYEQYF	TRBV28	TRBJ2-7
CASSITSGKGNEQFF	TRBV19	TRBJ2-1
CASSPSGYEQYF	TRBV7-9	TRBJ2-7
CASSLLDEQYF	TRBV7-2	TRBJ2-7
CASSSTSGAYEQYF	TRBV7-2	TRBJ2-7
CASSLDPGGADTQYF	TRBV7-2	TRBJ2-3
CASSPFGAGGPSYEQYF	TRBV5-1	TRBJ2-7
CASSLQAGWSEQYF	TRBV7-6	TRBJ2-7